The clone carrying this T cell receptor beta chain has only a few counts. The entry originates in a study of T-cell memory formation after mild COVID-19. TCRdb re-derived calls from the 5' RACE reads in MiXCR, one entry per CDR3 protein. This table holds about 190,000 distinct CDR3 sequences, approximately 20% found once. Trimming took 0 bases from V and 4 from J, leaving 7 bases between them. CDR1 and CDR2 (germline): DFQATT, SNEGSKA (reference sequence). CDR3 length equals 12 residues. The sample taken for sequencing was PBMCs or a T cell subset sorted from them (not recorded which). The chain joins TRBV20-1 to TRBJ2-7; D is unresolved. The TCR originated in an adult woman who had mild COVID-19 (a few samples of this study predate the infection). Cell type and time point are not known. The CDR3 loop is CSARDFVYEQYF. CDR3 sequence (DNA): TGCAGTGCTAGAGATTTTGTGTACGAGCAGTACTTC.